These 11 T cell receptor beta chains were all obtained from the same sample, sequenced in a study of Ad26.COV2.S vaccination and SARS-CoV-2 variants. Sequencing was performed with immunoSEQ multiplex PCR; in TCRdb, only in-frame clones are kept and a portion is missing. This repertoire shows 350,000 to 500,000 clones, about 91% found once; its top ten account for around 2.5%. Indicated treatment: about 20 received Ad26.COV2.S at low or high dose, single or two shots; roughly five received placebo; per-sample allocation not given. The samples date from day 63 after the first vaccine or placebo injection. The sequences come from peripheral blood, collected in a trial of Ad26.COV2.S vaccine versus placebo. All receptors come from a person between 18 and 65 years old who received the Ad26.COV2.S COVID-19 vaccine or a placebo.

This chain joins TRBV5-1 and TRBJ2-5, with 10 bases fitting TRBD2. J was trimmed by 4 bases and V by 4 bases; bases with no gene match: 4. There are 14 residues in the CDR3. The germline V gene has CDR1 SGHRS and CDR2 YFSETQ. The CDR3 DNA reads as TGCGCCAGCAGCGAAGGACTAGCGGCAGAGACCCAGTACTTC. It translates to CASSEGLAAETQYF.

This chain connects TRBV12-3 or TRBV12-4 to TRBJ1-2; TRBD1 is a possible D gene (6 bases). The CDR3 length is 11 residues. The ends were cut back, 6 bases at V and 10 bases at J, with 12 bases in the middle. CDR3 sequence reads: CASSAGTLYTF. CDR3 bases: TGTGCCAGCAGCGCCGGGACACTCTACACCTTC.

The rearrangement links TRBV5-1 to TRBJ2-3; 8 bases are a match to TRBD1. V dropped 0 bases and J dropped 4; count of bases not matched to a gene: 7. This CDR3 spans 16 amino acids. Germline-derived CDR1 and CDR2 are SGHRS and YFSETQ. The CDR3 region is CASSLVGQARADTQYF. The CDR3 DNA reads TGCGCCAGCAGCTTGGTGGGACAGGCACGGGCAGATACGCAGTATTTT.

This clone was recorded once. This rearrangement joins TRBV5-1 to TRBJ1-4; 7 bases match TRBD1. The ends lost 4 bases at V and 4 bases at J; junction bases unmatched: 4. The CDR3 spans 14 residues. Germline V gene sequence: CDR1 SGHRS, CDR2 YFSETQ. CDR3 nucleotide sequence: TGCGCCAGCAGCCTGACAGGGAATAATGAAAAACTGTTTTTT. It is translated as CASSLTGNNEKLFF.

This clone has a single count. The chain joins TRBV4-2 to TRBJ2-2; D remains unclear. The V gene lost 1 base and the J gene lost 6 bases, with 12 bases spanning the gap. The germline gives CDR1 LGHNA, CDR2 YNFKEQ. CDR3 length equals 15 residues. The CDR3 DNA reads as TGTGCCAGCAGCCAAGTCAACCCCCGGGCCGGGGAGCTGTTTTTT. Its translation is CASSQVNPRAGELFF.

The chain links TRBV5-4 to TRBJ2-3, with TRBD1 matching over 10 bases. This CDR3 region has 14 residues. Trimming at V came to 4 bases and at J to 5 bases, leaving 4 bases not matched to a gene. The V gene's germline CDR1 is SGHNT and CDR2 YYREEE (reference sequence). The CDR3 reads CASSMGQGLDTQYF. Here the CDR3 DNA reads TGTGCCAGCAGCATGGGACAGGGGCTAGATACGCAGTATTTT.

This clone was observed once. The chain couples TRBV19 to TRBJ1-1; D gene uncertain. V lost 4 bases to trimming and J lost 2 bases, with 8 bases between them. In germline, CDR1 is LNHDA, CDR2 SQIVND (reference sequence). This CDR3 has 13 residues. The CDR3 nucleotides are TGTGCCAGTAGTAATGTGGTAAACACTGAAGCTTTCTTT. This encodes CASSNVVNTEAFF.

The genes are TRBV5-1 and TRBJ1-1, with D perhaps TRBD1 (5 bases). CDR1 and CDR2 from the germline V gene are SGHRS and YFSETQ. With 2 bases removed from V and 4 bases from J, the gap between germline ends came to 9 bases. CDR3 length equals 13 residues. The CDR3 DNA reads as TGCGCCAGCAGCTTCAGGGAATCCACTGAAGCTTTCTTT. Translation: CASSFRESTEAFF.

The chain uses TRBV10-3 and TRBJ2-7, with D possibly TRBD1 on 6 matching bases. Trimming pared 6 bases from V and 2 bases from J, leaving 11 bases between. The CDR3 is made up of 13 amino acids. Per the germline V gene, CDR1 is ENHRY and CDR2 is SYGVKD. The CDR3 spells CAIRPGQTYEQYF. Here the CDR3 DNA reads TGTGCCATCAGACCCGGACAGACCTACGAGCAGTACTTC.

This chain links TRBV5-4 with TRBJ2-3; TRBD2 matches 8 bases. CDR1 is SGHNT and CDR2 is YYREEE in the germline V gene (reference sequence). Trimming at V came to 3 bases and at J to 5 bases, leaving 14 bases not matched to a gene. The CDR3 runs to 17 residues. The CDR3 reads CASSWAVAGGRKDTQYF. DNA of the CDR3: TGTGCCAGCAGCTGGGCCGTTGCGGGGGGCCGGAAAGATACGCAGTATTTT.

This clone was seen a handful of times. The V call is TRBV4-1, the J call TRBJ1-5, with 8 bases that match TRBD1. The CDR3 covers 19 residues. Germline-derived CDR1 and CDR2 are MGHRA and YSYEKL. V was pared by 0 bases and J by 1 base, with 11 bases of the junction left unmatched. In DNA, the CDR3 is TGCGCCAGCAGCCAAGATGGCAGGGGGCCAATAGGCAGCAATCAGCCCCAGCATTTT. Its translation: CASSQDGRGPIGSNQPQHF.